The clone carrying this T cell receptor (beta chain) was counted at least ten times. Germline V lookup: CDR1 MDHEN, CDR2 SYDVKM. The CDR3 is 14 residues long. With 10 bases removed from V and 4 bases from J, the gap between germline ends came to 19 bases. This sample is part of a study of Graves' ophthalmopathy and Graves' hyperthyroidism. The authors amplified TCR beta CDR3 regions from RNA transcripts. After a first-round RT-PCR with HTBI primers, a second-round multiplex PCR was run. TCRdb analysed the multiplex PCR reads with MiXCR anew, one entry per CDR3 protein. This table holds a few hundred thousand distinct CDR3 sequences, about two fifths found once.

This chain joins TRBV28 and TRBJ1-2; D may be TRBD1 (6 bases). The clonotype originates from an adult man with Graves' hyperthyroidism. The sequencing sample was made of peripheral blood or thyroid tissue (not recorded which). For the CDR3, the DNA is TGTGCCACCATGGGGGAGGGGGTGCTCTATGGCTACACCTTC. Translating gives CATMGEGVLYGYTF.